This entry lists 7 T cell receptor beta chains sequenced from one sample in a study of control samples from healthy donors and cancer patients. Clones were sequenced by immunoSEQ multiplex PCR, and TCRdb holds only the in-frame ones, with some missing. Among 65,000 to 70,000 clones listed, roughly 84% were seen once. Sequencing used PBMCs. The origin of the receptors is a woman aged 45-65 years with lung cancer.

The V call is TRBV7-9, the J call TRBJ1-2, with 11 nucleotides matching TRBD1. CDR1 is SEHNR and CDR2 is FQNEAQ in the germline V gene (reference sequence). CDR3 length equals 14 residues. V was clipped by 7 bases and J by 4 bases; unmatched bases: 5. CDR3 region: CASKGQGVFYGYTF. CDR3 in DNA: TGTGCCAGCAAGGGACAGGGGGTTTTCTATGGCTACACCTTC.

The chain combines TRBV3-1 (or the pseudogene TRBV3-2) with TRBJ1-4; 10 bases match TRBD1. V was clipped by 2 bases and J by 6 bases; unmatched bases: 6. Germline loops: CDR1 LGHDT, CDR2 YNNKEL (reference sequence). There are 16 residues in the CDR3. CDR3 coding DNA: TGTGCCAGCAGCCAAAATACCGGGACAGGGGATGAAAAACTGTTTTTT. It yields the protein CASSQNTGTGDEKLFF.

V and J are TRBV11-3 and TRBJ1-2, with D unresolved. Germline CDR1 reads SGHNT; CDR2 reads YENEEA. This CDR3 is 12 amino acids long. V dropped 3 bases and J dropped 3 bases, with 5 bases sitting between them. The CDR3 sequence: CASSFKDYGYTF. CDR3 in DNA: TGTGCCAGCAGCTTTAAGGACTATGGCTACACCTTC.

The chain employs TRBV5-4 and TRBJ2-5; TRBD2 aligns across 10 bases. The ends lost 4 bases at V and 1 base at J; junction bases unmatched: 4. This CDR3 spans 15 amino acids. Per the germline V gene, CDR1 is SGHNT and CDR2 is YYREEE (reference sequence). The CDR3 nucleotides are TGTGCCAGCAGCACTAGCGGGGCTACCCAAGAGACCCAGTACTTC. Its translation is CASSTSGATQETQYF.

This clone was detected a few times. V usage is TRBV2 and J usage is TRBJ1-2; tentatively, D is TRBD1 (6 bases). Germline CDR1 is SNHLY and CDR2 is FYNNEI. CDR3 length: 14 amino acids. V was shortened by 3 bases and J by 4 bases, with 12 bases between the two germline ends. The CDR3 here is CASSDLGQIYGYTF. The CDR3 region has the DNA TGTGCCAGCAGTGACTTGGGACAAATCTATGGCTACACCTTC.

The rearrangement links TRBV4-3 to TRBJ1-3; unclear D gene. Germline V CDR1 and CDR2: LGHNA, YSLEER. This CDR3 contains 17 residues. V lost 1 base to trimming and J lost 4 bases, with 17 bases between them. The CDR3, as DNA: TGCGCCAGCAGCCAAGTTCTTGCAGGCGTGGGGGGAAACACCATATATTTT. This gives the protein CASSQVLAGVGGNTIYF.

The rearrangement uses TRBV3-1 (or the pseudogene TRBV3-2) and TRBJ1-1; unclear D gene. CDR1 is LGHDT and CDR2 is YNNKEL in the germline V gene (reference sequence). V shed 0 bases and J shed 1 base, with 15 bases lying between them. This CDR3 is built from 17 residues. The CDR3 is CASSQEVRQAENTEAFF. The CDR3 nucleotides read TGTGCCAGCAGCCAAGAAGTCCGTCAGGCCGAGAACACTGAAGCTTTCTTT.